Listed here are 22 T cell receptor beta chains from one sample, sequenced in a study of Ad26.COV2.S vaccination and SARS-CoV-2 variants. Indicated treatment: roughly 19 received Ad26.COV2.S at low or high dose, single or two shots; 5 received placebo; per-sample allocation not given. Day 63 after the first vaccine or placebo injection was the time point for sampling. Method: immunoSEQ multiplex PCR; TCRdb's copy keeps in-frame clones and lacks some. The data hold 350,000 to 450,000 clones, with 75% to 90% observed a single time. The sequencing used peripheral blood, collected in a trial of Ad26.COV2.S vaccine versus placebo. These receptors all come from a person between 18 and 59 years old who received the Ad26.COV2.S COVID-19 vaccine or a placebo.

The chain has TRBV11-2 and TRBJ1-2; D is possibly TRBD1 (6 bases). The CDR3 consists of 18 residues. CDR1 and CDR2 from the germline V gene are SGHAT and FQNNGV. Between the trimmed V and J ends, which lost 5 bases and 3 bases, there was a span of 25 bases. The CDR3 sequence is CASSQPYGGQRSDYGYTF. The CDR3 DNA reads TGTGCCAGCAGCCAACCGTATGGGGGGCAACGAAGCGACTATGGCTACACCTTC.

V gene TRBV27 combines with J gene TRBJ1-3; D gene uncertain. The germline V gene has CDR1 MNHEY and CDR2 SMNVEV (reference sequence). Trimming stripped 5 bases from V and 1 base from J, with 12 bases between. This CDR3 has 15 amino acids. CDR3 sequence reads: CASSVSGRSGNTIYF. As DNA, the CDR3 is TGTGCCAGCAGTGTTTCAGGCCGATCTGGAAACACCATATATTTT.

DNA of the CDR3: TGTGCCAGCAGGACGGAGGGGGGCTCTGGAAACACCATATATTTT. Translating it yields CASRTEGGSGNTIYF. The chain is built from TRBV28 and TRBJ1-3, with D maybe TRBD1 (6 bases). V shed 6 bases and J shed 0 bases, with 12 bases lying between them. The CDR3 loop spans 15 amino acids. Germline lookup yields CDR1 MDHEN and CDR2 SYDVKM.

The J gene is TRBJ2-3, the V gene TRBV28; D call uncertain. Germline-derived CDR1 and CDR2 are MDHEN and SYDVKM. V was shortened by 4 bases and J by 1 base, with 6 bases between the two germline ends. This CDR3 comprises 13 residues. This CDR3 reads CASSWRGTDTQYF. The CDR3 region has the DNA TGTGCCAGCAGTTGGAGAGGCACAGATACGCAGTATTTT. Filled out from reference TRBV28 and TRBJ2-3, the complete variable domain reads DVKVTQSSRYLVKRTGEKVFLECVQDMDHENMFWYRQDPGLGLRLIYFSYDVKMKEKGDIPEGYSVSREKKERFSLILESASTNQTSMYLCASSWRGTDTQYFGPGTRLTVL.

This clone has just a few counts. The DNA for the CDR3 is TGTGCCACCAGTCTGGGATCCCTGGGCGAGCAGTACTTC. Translated: CATSLGSLGEQYF. The chain recombines TRBV24-1 with TRBJ2-7; D is uncertain. The germline V and J ends were trimmed by 6 bases and 6 bases, with 14 bases remaining between them. The CDR3 consists of 13 residues. CDR1 is KGHDR, CDR2 SFDVKD, per germline.

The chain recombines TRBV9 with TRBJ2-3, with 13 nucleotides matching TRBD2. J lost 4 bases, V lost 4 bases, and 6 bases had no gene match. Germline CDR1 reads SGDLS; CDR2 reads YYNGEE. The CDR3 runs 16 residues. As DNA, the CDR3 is TGTGCCAGCAGCCCTAGACTAGCGGGAGGTTCAGATACGCAGTATTTT. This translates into CASSPRLAGGSDTQYF.

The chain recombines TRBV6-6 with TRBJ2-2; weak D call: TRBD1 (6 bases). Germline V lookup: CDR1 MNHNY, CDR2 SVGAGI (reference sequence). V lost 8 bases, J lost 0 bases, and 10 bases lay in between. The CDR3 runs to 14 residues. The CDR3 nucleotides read TGTGCCAGCCTGGACAGTTCGAACACCGGGGAGCTGTTTTTT. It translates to CASLDSSNTGELFF.

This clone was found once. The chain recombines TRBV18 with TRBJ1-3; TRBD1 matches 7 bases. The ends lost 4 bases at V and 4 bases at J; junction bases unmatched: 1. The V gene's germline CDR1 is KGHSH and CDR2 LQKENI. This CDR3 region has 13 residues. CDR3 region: CASSRDRGNTIYF. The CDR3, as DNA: TGTGCCAGCTCACGGGACAGAGGAAACACCATATATTTT.

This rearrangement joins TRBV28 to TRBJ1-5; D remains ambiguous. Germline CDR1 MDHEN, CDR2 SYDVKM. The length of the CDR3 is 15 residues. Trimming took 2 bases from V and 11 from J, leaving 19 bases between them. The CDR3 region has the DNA TGTGCCAGCAGTTTAACCCCGGCCACGGTACTGTCCCAGCATTTT. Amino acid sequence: CASSLTPATVLSQHF.

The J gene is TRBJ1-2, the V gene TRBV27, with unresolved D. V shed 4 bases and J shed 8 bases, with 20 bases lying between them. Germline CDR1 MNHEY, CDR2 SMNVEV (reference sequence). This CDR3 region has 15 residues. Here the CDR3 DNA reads TGTGCCAGCAGTTCCGAGGGTCGGCCGAGTGGGGGCTACACCTTC. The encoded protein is CASSSEGRPSGGYTF.

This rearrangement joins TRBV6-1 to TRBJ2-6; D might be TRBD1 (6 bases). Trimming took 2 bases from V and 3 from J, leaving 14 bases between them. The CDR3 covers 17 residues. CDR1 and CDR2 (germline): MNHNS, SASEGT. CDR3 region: CASSEPRGWSGANVLTF. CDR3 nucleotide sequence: TGTGCCAGCAGTGAACCCAGGGGTTGGAGTGGGGCCAACGTCCTGACTTTC.

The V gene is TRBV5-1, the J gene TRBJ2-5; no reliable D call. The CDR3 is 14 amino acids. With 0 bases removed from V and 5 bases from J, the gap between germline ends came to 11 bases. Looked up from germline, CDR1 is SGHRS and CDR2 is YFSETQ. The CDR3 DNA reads TGCGCCAGCAGCTTGGGGGGTTACGGGGAGACCCAGTACTTC. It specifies CASSLGGYGETQYF.

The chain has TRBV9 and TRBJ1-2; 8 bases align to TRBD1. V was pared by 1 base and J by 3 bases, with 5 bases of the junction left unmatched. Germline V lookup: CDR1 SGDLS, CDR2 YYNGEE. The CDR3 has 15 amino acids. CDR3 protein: CASSVRAGGDYGYTF. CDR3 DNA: TGTGCCAGCAGCGTACGGGCAGGGGGCGACTATGGCTACACCTTC. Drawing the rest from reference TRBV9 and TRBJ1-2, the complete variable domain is DSGVTQTPKHLITATGQRVTLRCSPRSGDLSVYWYQQSLDQGLQFLIQYYNGEERAKGNILERFSAQQFPDLHSELNLSSLELGDSALYFCASSVRAGGDYGYTFGSGTRLTVV.

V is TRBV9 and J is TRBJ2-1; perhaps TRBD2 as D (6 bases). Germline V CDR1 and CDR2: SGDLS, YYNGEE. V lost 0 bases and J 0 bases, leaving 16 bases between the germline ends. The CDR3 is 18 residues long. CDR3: CASSVGGGLLSSYNEQFF. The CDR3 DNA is TGTGCCAGCAGCGTAGGGGGAGGACTCTTAAGCTCCTACAATGAGCAGTTCTTC.

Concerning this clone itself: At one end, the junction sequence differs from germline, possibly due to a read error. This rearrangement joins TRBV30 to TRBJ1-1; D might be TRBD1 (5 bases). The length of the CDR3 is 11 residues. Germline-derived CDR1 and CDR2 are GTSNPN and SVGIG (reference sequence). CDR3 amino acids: CAWGTYPGRAF. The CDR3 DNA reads TGTGCCTGGGGTACGTATCCGGGACGGGCATTT.

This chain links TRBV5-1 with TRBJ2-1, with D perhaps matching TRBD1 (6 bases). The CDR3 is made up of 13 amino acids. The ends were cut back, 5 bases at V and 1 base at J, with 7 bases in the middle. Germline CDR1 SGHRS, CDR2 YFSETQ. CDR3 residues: CASRTGSYNEQFF. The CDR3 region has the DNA TGCGCCAGCAGGACAGGTTCCTACAATGAGCAGTTCTTC. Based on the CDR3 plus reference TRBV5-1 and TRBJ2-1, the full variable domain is KAGVTQTPRYLIKTRGQQVTLSCSPISGHRSVSWYQQTPGQGLQFLFEYFSETQRNKGNFPGRFSGRQFSNSRSEMNVSTLELGDSALYLCASRTGSYNEQFFGPGTRLTVL.

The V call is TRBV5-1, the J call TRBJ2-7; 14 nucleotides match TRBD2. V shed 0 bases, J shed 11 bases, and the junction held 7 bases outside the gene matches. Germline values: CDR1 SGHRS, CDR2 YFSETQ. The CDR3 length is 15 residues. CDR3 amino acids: CASSLAGTSGGKEYF. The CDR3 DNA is TGCGCCAGCAGCTTGGCCGGGACTAGCGGGGGAAAGGAGTACTTC.

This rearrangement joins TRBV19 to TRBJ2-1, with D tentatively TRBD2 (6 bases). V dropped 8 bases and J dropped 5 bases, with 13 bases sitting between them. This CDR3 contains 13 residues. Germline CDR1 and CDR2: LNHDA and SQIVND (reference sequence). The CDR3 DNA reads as TGTGCCAGTGGGCTCCGGGGGAACAATGAGCAGTTCTTC. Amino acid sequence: CASGLRGNNEQFF.

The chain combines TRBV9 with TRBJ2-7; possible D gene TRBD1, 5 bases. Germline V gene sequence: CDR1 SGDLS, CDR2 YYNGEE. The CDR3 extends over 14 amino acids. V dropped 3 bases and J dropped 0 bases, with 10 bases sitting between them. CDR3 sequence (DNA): TGTGCCAGCAGCGCACAGGCTAGCTCCTACGAGCAGTACTTC. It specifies CASSAQASSYEQYF.

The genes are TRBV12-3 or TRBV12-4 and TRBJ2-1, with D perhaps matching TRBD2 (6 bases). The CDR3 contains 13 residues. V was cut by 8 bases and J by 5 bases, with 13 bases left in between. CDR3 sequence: CASHTSWHNEQFF. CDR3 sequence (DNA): TGTGCCAGCCACACTAGCTGGCACAATGAGCAGTTCTTC.

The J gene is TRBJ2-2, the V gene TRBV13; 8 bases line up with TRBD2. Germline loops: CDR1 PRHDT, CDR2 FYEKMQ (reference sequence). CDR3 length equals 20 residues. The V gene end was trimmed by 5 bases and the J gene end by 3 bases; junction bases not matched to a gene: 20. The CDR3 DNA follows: TGTGCCAGCAGCCCTCCCCGAATCAGACTAGCGCGTTTGCACACCGGGGAGCTGTTTTTT. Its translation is CASSPPRIRLARLHTGELFF.

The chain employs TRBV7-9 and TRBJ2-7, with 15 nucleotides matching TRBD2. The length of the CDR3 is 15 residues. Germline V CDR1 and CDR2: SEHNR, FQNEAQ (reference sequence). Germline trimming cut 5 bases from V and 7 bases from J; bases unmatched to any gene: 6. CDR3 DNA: TGTGCCAGCAGCGGGGGACTAGCGGGAGGACGGGAGCAGTACTTC. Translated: CASSGGLAGGREQYF.